Here is one T cell receptor beta chain with its context. Which antigen it targets is not known. Per-nucleotide qualities are absent, and no much larger clonotype sits a single base away. Its CDR3 holds 14 amino acids, cysteine through phenylalanine. Only CDR3 DNA is held: 42 bases, read in frame from base 1. According to the germline V gene, CDR1 reads MDHEN and CDR2 reads SYDVKM. V is reduced by 6 bases and J by 0 bases, leaving a spacing of 9 bases between them. This specimen comes from a study of blood T cell repertoires in COVID-19 (dated by TCRdb to the early 2020s). At the level of the whole study: Samples from collaborators originated in the United States, Italy and Spain and spanned both the acute and convalescent phases of COVID-19. The material from the prospective study consisted of cDNA or gDNA derived from T cells, B-cell-depleted T cells, or PBMCs. The dataset comprised deeply sampled blood TCRbeta repertoires from subjects exposed to, actively infected with, or recovered from COVID-19. The repertoires were released in a freely available public database meant as a resource for research on the immune response to SARS-CoV-2. Samples were obtained from the ongoing ImmuneRACE study (first 160 participants) and from some 1,200 subjects provided by 6 global collaborators. The sample metadata nearly always contained a de-identified subject ID, COVID-19 status, age in years and sex. Where available, HLA class I and class II types were taken from metadata supplied by the sample provider and were not determined by assay-based typing. Beyond this particular receptor, the publication reports: The quantity of clinical and demographic metadata differed by source and by participant and was supplied without curation.

Participants in the prospective study were enrolled through a virtual design, were aged roughly 18 to 100 years, and lived in 20 to 30 United States geographic areas. In the prospective study, participants were assigned to cohorts based on the clinical history participants reported in a screening survey and a study questionnaire. A participant counted as exposed if, within 2 weeks of entering the study, that participant had been in contact with someone who had a PCR-confirmed or clinician-diagnosed COVID-19 case. Mobile phlebotomists in the prospective study collected whole blood, serum and a nasopharyngeal or oropharyngeal swab from every participant. Prospective study participants could optionally give additional blood draws and questionnaires over an approximately two-month period. Prospective study blood samples were shipped either frozen or at room temperature before DNA extraction. TCRbeta CDR3 regions were amplified from genomic DNA using the immunoSEQ Assay, a bias-controlled multiplex PCR. Under the source paper's analysis protocol: The number of nucleated cells in each sample was estimated from the amplification of reference gene primers within the assay. Sequence reads were collapsed and filtered to measure the absolute abundance of every unique TCRbeta CDR3 rearrangement. Productive Simpson clonality was computed per sample as the square root of Simpson's diversity index over productive rearrangements. Not all clones reach the TCRdb copy of this immuneACCESS table, which keeps in-frame sequences only. Checked studies attribute under half of the gap to unresolved V genes and leave the rest unexplained. V, J and clone size are taken as reported in that table, and D and trimming were inferred from the DNA itself. This sample has fewer than 350,000 clones in its table, and approximately 91% of those were observed once. Just over 1% of the sample comes from the top ten.

In this chain, TRBV28 is recombined with TRBJ1-3; TRBD1 is a possible D gene, resting on 6 matching bases. The origin of this receptor is a woman aged 25 to 45 who had been exposed to COVID-19. Sequencing was carried out using PBMCs or T cells enriched from blood (not recorded which). This receptor carries the CDR3 CASRRQASGNTIYF. In nucleotides, the sequence is TGTGCCAGCAGGCGACAGGCCTCTGGAAACACCATATATTTT.